Given below is one T cell receptor (beta chain) in context. Its antigen is unknown. The PCR used 60 Vbeta and 13 Jbeta primers. The repertoire was sequenced with immunoSEQ multiplex PCR; TCRdb's copy has only in-frame clones and lacks some. The sample lists roughly 150,000 clones, around 84% seen once, with 2% to 3% in the top ten. The data were taken from a study of cytomegalovirus exposure and HLA in healthy donors. The wider study: Early released data had around 88 million unique TCRs, all coming from HLA-typed donors. Study outcomes and limitations: TCR beta chains numbering some 160 were designated cytomegalovirus-associated. About 87% or about 30% of the time was how often most TCR beta V segments were productive, according to an earlier analysis. An analysis that was carried out later associated approximately 17,000 TCR beta sequences with HLA alleles at 0.05 false discovery rate.

Unmatched junction bases numbered 8, after V lost 4 bases and J lost 7 bases. This CDR3 region has 15 residues. CDR1 is MDHEN and CDR2 is SYDVKM in the germline V gene. The chain links TRBV28 to TRBJ1-4; 8 bases line up with TRBD1. This TCR was sampled from a boy aged 2 to 9 in good health and CMV-seronegative. Sequencing used PBMCs. CDR3 coding DNA: TGTGCCAGCAGTTATCCAGGGGGCCGGGGTGAAAAACTGTTTTTT. Protein: CASSYPGGRGEKLFF.